One and the same sample provided the 26 T cell receptor beta chains below, sequenced in a study of cytomegalovirus exposure and HLA in healthy donors. The PCR used 60 Vbeta and 13 Jbeta primers. Profiled with immunoSEQ multiplex PCR; TCRdb holds only in-frame clones, not every one. Of around 91,000 clones listed, around 80% are singletons. Sequenced material: PBMCs. These receptor sequences come from a male donor in good health and CMV-seropositive.

The chain links TRBV28 to TRBJ2-5; D is unresolved. V gave up 5 bases and J gave up 5 bases, with 18 bases separating them. CDR1 is MDHEN and CDR2 is SYDVKM in the germline V gene. The CDR3 spans 15 residues. Here the CDR3 reads CASSIHAWRSETQYF. In DNA form, the CDR3 reads TGTGCCAGCAGTATCCACGCCTGGCGGTCGGAGACCCAGTACTTC.

The chain is built from TRBV20-1 and TRBJ2-5; D call uncertain. The V end was cut by 6 bases, the J end by 4 bases, with 9 bases between. CDR1 and CDR2 (germline): DFQATT, SNEGSKA (reference sequence). The CDR3 spans 11 residues. In DNA, the CDR3 is TGCAGTGCCTCTACCGGAGAGACCCAGTACTTC. Amino acid sequence: CSASTGETQYF.

This clone was seen repeatedly, ten times or more. J is TRBJ2-3 and V is TRBV10-3; 11 bases match TRBD2. This CDR3 is 16 amino acids long. Germline trimming cut 0 bases from V and 4 bases from J; bases unmatched to any gene: 3. In germline, CDR1 is ENHRY, CDR2 SYGVKD. The CDR3 is CAISESTSGISDTQYF. CDR3 in DNA: TGTGCCATCAGTGAGTCGACTAGCGGGATATCAGATACGCAGTATTTT.

The chain recombines TRBV28 with TRBJ1-5; 7 positions agree with TRBD1. This CDR3 spans 15 amino acids. Germline lookup yields CDR1 MDHEN and CDR2 SYDVKM. The ends lost 4 bases at V and 3 bases at J; junction bases unmatched: 6. The CDR3 DNA is TGTGCCAGCAGTTCGACAGGGACCACCAATCAGCCCCAGCATTTT. This codes for CASSSTGTTNQPQHF.

The chain carries TRBV2 and TRBJ1-2; maybe TRBD1 (6 bases). Germline CDR1 SNHLY, CDR2 FYNNEI. The CDR3 is 14 residues long. V was trimmed by 4 bases and J by 6 bases, leaving 15 bases between them. The DNA of the CDR3 is TGTGCCAGCAGTGTTGGCAGGGGAAGGGATGGCTACACCTTC. It yields the protein CASSVGRGRDGYTF.

In DNA form, the CDR3 reads TGTGCCAGCAGTTACAGGGCAGGAGGGAATCAGCCCCAGCATTTT. The encoded protein is CASSYRAGGNQPQHF. The chain uses TRBV6-6 and TRBJ1-5; D not resolved. This CDR3 spans 15 amino acids. Deletions cut 2 bases from V and 4 bases from J, with 12 bases between. CDR1 and CDR2 from the germline V gene are MNHNY and SVGAGI (reference sequence).

This chain uses TRBV18 with TRBJ2-7, with 7 positions matching TRBD2. Looked up from germline, CDR1 is KGHSH and CDR2 is LQKENI. The V gene end was trimmed by 3 bases and the J gene end by 5 bases; junction bases not matched to a gene: 10. The CDR3 runs 15 residues. The CDR3 here is CASSPYSGTTNEQYF. In DNA, the CDR3 is TGTGCCAGCTCACCCTACTCCGGGACTACGAACGAGCAGTACTTC.

The chain has TRBV5-1 and TRBJ2-2, with D possibly TRBD2 on 6 matching bases. The length of the CDR3 is 15 residues. V lost 1 base to trimming and J lost 2 bases, with 9 bases between them. The germline gives CDR1 SGHRS, CDR2 YFSETQ. The CDR3 sequence is CASSLQLANTGELFF. CDR3 coding DNA: TGCGCCAGCAGCTTGCAACTAGCCAACACCGGGGAGCTGTTTTTT.

The rearrangement uses TRBV7-9 and TRBJ2-3; D gene ambiguous. Trimming removed 1 base at V and 1 base at J, with 12 bases between. CDR1 is SEHNR and CDR2 is FQNEAQ in the germline V gene (reference sequence). This CDR3 comprises 16 residues. In nucleotides, the CDR3 is TGTGCCAGCAGCTTAGGTGCGGCGATGGGCACAGATACGCAGTATTTT. Translated: CASSLGAAMGTDTQYF. Together with reference TRBV7-9 and TRBJ2-3, the CDR3 gives the full variable domain: DTGVSQNPRHKITKRGQNVTFRCDPISEHNRLYWYRQTLGQGPEFLTYFQNEAQLEKSRLLSDRFSAERPKGSFSTLEIQRTEQGDSAMYLCASSLGAAMGTDTQYFGPGTRLTVL.

This chain uses TRBV5-1 with TRBJ2-7, with TRBD2 as a possible D gene (7 bases). This CDR3 spans 15 amino acids. From germline, CDR1 is SGHRS and CDR2 YFSETQ. Between the trimmed V and J ends, which lost 4 bases and 1 base, there was a span of 15 bases. The CDR3 loop is CASSLGGARSYEQYF. Written as DNA, the CDR3 is TGCGCCAGCAGCCTTGGGGGGGCTCGGTCCTACGAGCAGTACTTC. The full variable domain, completed using reference TRBV5-1 and TRBJ2-7, is KAGVTQTPRYLIKTRGQQVTLSCSPISGHRSVSWYQQTPGQGLQFLFEYFSETQRNKGNFPGRFSGRQFSNSRSEMNVSTLELGDSALYLCASSLGGARSYEQYFGPGTRLTVT.

The CDR3 protein is CASSPLLAASYNEQFF. The DNA for the CDR3 is TGCGCCAGCAGCCCCCTACTAGCGGCTTCCTACAATGAGCAGTTCTTC. This sequence joins TRBV4-1 and TRBJ2-1; 8 bases line up with TRBD2. The V gene end was trimmed by 4 bases and the J gene end by 1 base; junction bases not matched to a gene: 6. The CDR3 loop spans 16 amino acids. Germline CDR1 and CDR2: MGHRA and YSYEKL.

V gene TRBV7-3 combines with J gene TRBJ2-1; no clear D gene. The germline gives CDR1 SGHTA, CDR2 FQGTGA. Trimming pared 5 bases from V and 4 bases from J, leaving 18 bases between. This CDR3 contains 16 residues. The CDR3 loop is CASSPRSETGYNEQFF. CDR3 nucleotides: TGTGCCAGCAGCCCGCGGAGCGAAACCGGATACAATGAGCAGTTCTTC. Using reference TRBV7-3 and TRBJ2-1 for the parts outside the CDR3, the full variable domain is GAGVSQTPSNKVTEKGKYVELRCDPISGHTALYWYRQSLGQGPEFLIYFQGTGAADDSGLPNDRFFAVRPEGSVSTLKIQRTERGDSAVYLCASSPRSETGYNEQFFGPGTRLTVL.

This clone was detected only a few times. This chain uses TRBV28 with TRBJ1-4; 7 bases are shared with TRBD1. V lost 5 bases, J lost 7 bases, and 10 bases stayed unmatched. Per the germline V gene, CDR1 is MDHEN and CDR2 is SYDVKM. The CDR3 is 15 amino acids. The CDR3 reads CASSPTGDEFEKLFF. Written as DNA, the CDR3 is TGTGCCAGCAGTCCCACAGGGGATGAATTTGAAAAACTGTTTTTT.

V gene TRBV7-9 combines with J gene TRBJ1-5; D might be TRBD1 (5 bases). The CDR3 loop spans 18 amino acids. Trimming pared 2 bases from V and 5 bases from J, leaving 22 bases between. Germline V CDR1 and CDR2: SEHNR, FQNEAQ (reference sequence). CDR3 amino acids: CASSLNPTIDRHDQPQHF. The CDR3 DNA reads as TGTGCCAGCAGCTTAAACCCCACAATAGACAGACACGATCAGCCCCAGCATTTT. Full variable domain (outside the CDR3, taken from reference TRBV7-9 and TRBJ1-5): DTGVSQNPRHKITKRGQNVTFRCDPISEHNRLYWYRQTLGQGPEFLTYFQNEAQLEKSRLLSDRFSAERPKGSFSTLEIQRTEQGDSAMYLCASSLNPTIDRHDQPQHFGDGTRLSIL.

The genes are TRBV4-1 and TRBJ1-4, with 7 bases that match TRBD1. This CDR3 is built from 15 residues. The germline V gene has CDR1 MGHRA and CDR2 YSYEKL. Trimming at V came to 1 base and at J to 13 bases, leaving 12 bases not matched to a gene. DNA for the CDR3: TGCGCCAGCAGCCAAGCCCGGACAGGCTATCCTGGACTGTTTTTT. Translation: CASSQARTGYPGLFF.

The chain is built from TRBV5-4 and TRBJ2-7; 7 bases line up with TRBD2. Looked up from germline, CDR1 is SGHNT and CDR2 is YYREEE (reference sequence). V dropped 4 bases and J dropped 3; count of bases not matched to a gene: 10. This CDR3 has 15 amino acids. This chain's CDR3 is CASSPATGRIYEQYF. CDR3 in DNA: TGTGCCAGCAGCCCCGCCACCGGGAGGATCTACGAGCAGTACTTC.

The chain is built from TRBV6-1 and TRBJ2-1, with a weak D call TRBD2 (6 bases). In germline, CDR1 is MNHNS, CDR2 SASEGT. Trimming left V 3 bases short and J 6 bases short, with 15 bases between. This CDR3 has 15 residues. The CDR3 region is CASSDQGGRFNEQFF. The CDR3 DNA sequence: TGTGCCAGCAGTGACCAAGGTGGGAGGTTCAATGAGCAGTTCTTC.

This clone was found a few times. The chain recombines TRBV28 with TRBJ1-2; D perhaps matches TRBD1 (6 bases). Germline V gene sequence: CDR1 MDHEN, CDR2 SYDVKM. Trimming took 3 bases from V and 7 from J, leaving 12 bases between them. There are 13 residues in the CDR3. CDR3 nucleotide sequence: TGTGCCAGCAGTTTTACACAGGGCTCTGGCTACACCTTC. It encodes CASSFTQGSGYTF.

The chain links TRBV5-1 to TRBJ2-1; D is perhaps TRBD1 (6 bases). Between the trimmed V and J ends, which lost 2 bases and 7 bases, there was a span of 19 bases. The length of the CDR3 is 16 residues. Germline assignment: CDR1 SGHRS and CDR2 YFSETQ. Here the CDR3 DNA reads TGCGCCAGCAGCTTCCGGTCCGGGACAACCGATAATGAGCAGTTCTTC. This sequence encodes CASSFRSGTTDNEQFF.

This clone was seen only once. This chain uses TRBV7-2 with TRBJ1-5, with D unresolved. The V and J ends lost 5 bases and 9 bases respectively, with 11 bases between them. The CDR3 loop spans 12 amino acids. Germline V gene lookup returns CDR1 SGHTA and CDR2 FQGNSA. Here the CDR3 DNA reads TGTGCCAGCAGCCCCCCACAACGGCCCCAGCATTTT. This codes for CASSPPQRPQHF.

The chain is built from TRBV6-5 and TRBJ1-2; no clear D. The CDR3 totals 13 residues. Germline V CDR1 and CDR2: MNHEY, SVGAGI. Trimming removed 6 bases from V and 4 bases from J, with 12 bases in between. This CDR3 reads CASRNEAGYGYTF. The CDR3, as DNA: TGTGCCAGCAGAAATGAGGCGGGCTATGGCTACACCTTC.

In this sample, this clone turned up once. The J gene is TRBJ1-2, the V gene TRBV5-1; TRBD1 matches 8 bases. Germline CDR1 is SGHRS and CDR2 is YFSETQ. The CDR3 has 13 amino acids. Germline trimming cut 5 bases from V and 8 bases from J; bases unmatched to any gene: 8. CDR3 amino acids: CASRADRAGGYTF. CDR3 nucleotide sequence: TGCGCCAGCAGGGCGGACAGGGCAGGGGGCTACACCTTC.

This chain uses TRBV20-1 with TRBJ2-7, with TRBD1 identical over 7 bases. CDR1 DFQATT and CDR2 SNEGSKA come from the germline V gene (reference sequence). This CDR3 spans 11 amino acids. The J segment lost 6 bases and the V segment lost 7 bases, leaving 6 bases of the junction unmatched. CDR3 nucleotides: TGCAGTGTCGGGACAGCATCCGAGCAGTACTTC. Protein: CSVGTASEQYF.

This chain joins TRBV2 and TRBJ2-7; D ambiguous. Trimming took off 6 bases at V and 4 bases at J, with 7 bases between the two ends. The CDR3 contains 11 residues. CDR1 and CDR2 from the germline V gene are SNHLY and FYNNEI. The CDR3 DNA reads as TGTGCCAGCAGCGTACAGTACGAGCAGTACTTC. Translation: CASSVQYEQYF.

The chain is built from TRBV5-4 and TRBJ2-7; tentatively, D is TRBD2 (6 bases). V was clipped by 0 bases and J by 2 bases, with 15 bases between them. The germline V gene encodes CDR1 SGHNT and CDR2 YYREEE (reference sequence). The CDR3 loop spans 16 amino acids. In DNA, the CDR3 is TGTGCCAGCAGCTTGGCGGCTAGCGCGTTCACCTACGAGCAGTACTTC. Residues: CASSLAASAFTYEQYF.

CDR3 sequence (DNA): TGTGCCAGCGGGACAGGGCTCGGCTATGGCTACACCTTC. Its protein is CASGTGLGYGYTF. The V and J genes are TRBV28 and TRBJ1-2; 9 nucleotides match TRBD1. CDR1 and CDR2 (germline): MDHEN, SYDVKM. Losses at the gene ends were 8 bases for V and 4 bases for J; bases not matched to a gene: 5. The CDR3 is made up of 13 amino acids.